This TCR beta chain is from a study of Graves' ophthalmopathy and Graves' hyperthyroidism. Unmatched junction bases numbered 7, after V lost 2 bases and J lost 1 base. The CDR3 spans 16 residues. The germline V gene encodes CDR1 SQVTM and CDR2 ANQGSEA. At least ten counts were recorded for this clonotype. Amplification of the TCR beta CDR3 regions used RNA transcripts (as template). An opening RT-PCR round employed HTBI primers and preceded a second-round multiplex PCR. TCRdb re-analysed the multiplex PCR reads in MiXCR, keeping a single row per CDR3 protein. This sample has under 350,000 distinct CDR3 sequences, with roughly 15% found just once.

The V gene is TRBV29-1, the J gene TRBJ2-7, with 11 positions matching TRBD1. Sequencing was performed on peripheral blood. This receptor was identified in an adult man with Graves' ophthalmopathy. CDR3 protein: CSVESPGQGASYEQYF. For the CDR3, the DNA is TGCAGCGTTGAAAGTCCAGGACAGGGGGCGTCCTACGAGCAGTACTTC.